The 22 T cell receptor beta chains below were found in one sample sequenced in a study of cytomegalovirus exposure and HLA in healthy donors. It was with 60 Vbeta and 13 Jbeta primers that the PCR ran. Sequenced by immunoSEQ multiplex PCR; TCRdb stores in-frame clones only, minus some. The sample has over 100,000 clones, about 60% seen once. Source material: PBMCs. These receptors were taken from a man aged 40-49 years in good health and CMV-seropositive.

Details on this clone: Compared with germline, one end of the junction differs, possibly owing to a read error. The CDR3 DNA follows: TGTGCTAGCAGCCTAATAGCGGGAGGGACCTACAATGAGCAGTTCTTC. Its translation: CASSLIAGGTYNEQFF. The chain uses TRBV7-7 and TRBJ2-1, with 11 bases identical to TRBD2. CDR1 is SSHAT and CDR2 is FNYEAQ in the germline V gene (reference sequence). This CDR3 comprises 16 residues.

CDR3 region: CASSQEISGAPNEQFF. The CDR3 nucleotides read TGCGCCAGCAGCCAAGAAATTAGCGGGGCTCCCAATGAGCAGTTCTTC. V is TRBV4-1 and J is TRBJ2-1; TRBD2 matches 8 bases. This CDR3 comprises 16 residues. Germline V gene sequence: CDR1 MGHRA, CDR2 YSYEKL. Trimming took 0 bases from V and 6 from J; bases not matched to a gene: 7.

The chain carries TRBV14 and TRBJ2-7; TRBD2 is a possible D gene (6 bases). V gave up 2 bases and J gave up 3 bases, with 14 bases separating them. Germline V gene data show CDR1 as SGHDN and CDR2 as FVKESK. This CDR3 is built from 15 residues. The CDR3 loop reads CASSQHFSGYYEQYF. Here the CDR3 DNA reads TGTGCCAGCAGCCAACATTTTAGCGGTTACTACGAGCAGTACTTC.

The chain employs TRBV14 and TRBJ1-2; possible D gene TRBD1, 6 bases. Germline assignment: CDR1 SGHDN and CDR2 FVKESK. The CDR3 spans 14 residues. The ends were cut back, 3 bases at V and 3 bases at J, with 11 bases in the middle. The CDR3 spells CASSQDSNYYGYTF. The CDR3 DNA is TGTGCCAGCAGCCAGGACAGCAATTACTATGGCTACACCTTC.

This clone was picked up a small number of times. The chain uses TRBV7-3 and TRBJ2-1; 13 bases are a match to TRBD2. With 4 bases clipped from V and 3 bases from J, the junction kept 3 bases outside the gene matches. The germline V gene encodes CDR1 SGHTA and CDR2 FQGTGA. The CDR3 runs 16 residues. The CDR3 DNA follows: TGTGCCAGCAGCTACGGGACTAGCGGGGTCTACAATGAGCAGTTCTTC. Its protein product is CASSYGTSGVYNEQFF. Combining the CDR3 with reference TRBV7-3 and TRBJ2-1 gives the whole variable domain GAGVSQTPSNKVTEKGKYVELRCDPISGHTALYWYRQSLGQGPEFLIYFQGTGAADDSGLPNDRFFAVRPEGSVSTLKIQRTERGDSAVYLCASSYGTSGVYNEQFFGPGTRLTVL.

This chain uses TRBV7-8 with TRBJ2-1, with 7 bases aligning to TRBD1. Germline V gene lookup returns CDR1 SGHVS and CDR2 FQNEAQ. The CDR3 extends over 14 amino acids. V lost 1 base, J lost 9 bases, and 6 bases stayed unmatched. CDR3 sequence: CASSLGQGGSEQFF. The CDR3 nucleotides are TGTGCCAGCAGCTTAGGACAGGGTGGGAGTGAGCAGTTCTTC.

V is TRBV4-2 and J is TRBJ2-1, with TRBD2 matching 15 bases. V trimming: 3 bases; J trimming: 10 bases; junction bases outside the gene matches: 4. This CDR3 region has 15 residues. CDR1 and CDR2 (germline): LGHNA, YNFKEQ. The CDR3 loop reads CASSQYGTSGREQFF. DNA for the CDR3: TGTGCCAGCAGCCAGTACGGGACTAGCGGGAGGGAGCAGTTCTTC.

The J gene is TRBJ1-3, the V gene TRBV7-9; D call uncertain. Looked up from germline, CDR1 is SEHNR and CDR2 is FQNEAQ (reference sequence). This CDR3 spans 12 amino acids. The V and J ends lost 3 bases and 4 bases respectively, with 4 bases between them. The CDR3 loop reads CASSFGGNTIYF. The CDR3 DNA reads as TGTGCCAGCAGCTTCGGGGGAAACACCATATATTTT.

The chain recombines TRBV5-1 with TRBJ2-5; TRBD2 agrees at 15 bases. Germline V gene lookup returns CDR1 SGHRS and CDR2 YFSETQ. The CDR3 length is 16 residues. Trimming removed 4 bases from V and 1 base from J; junction bases left unmatched: 2. The CDR3 protein is CASSPGLAGGQETQYF. For the CDR3, the DNA is TGCGCCAGCAGCCCGGGACTAGCGGGGGGCCAAGAGACCCAGTACTTC.

This clone occurred a few times. The chain joins TRBV7-9 to TRBJ2-3, with 7 bases identical to TRBD2. The CDR3 covers 16 residues. Germline V gives CDR1 SEHNR, CDR2 FQNEAQ (reference sequence). The V segment lost 5 bases and the J segment 0 bases; nucleotides outside the gene matches: 8. The CDR3 here is CASSPPQRDSTDTQYF. As DNA, the CDR3 is TGTGCCAGCAGCCCGCCCCAGCGGGACAGCACAGATACGCAGTATTTT.

The rearrangement joins TRBV4-1 to TRBJ2-3, with 10 bases matching TRBD2. Germline assignment: CDR1 MGHRA and CDR2 YSYEKL. This CDR3 has 16 amino acids. The J segment lost 1 base and the V segment lost 2 bases, leaving 3 bases of the junction unmatched. CDR3 in amino acids: CASSQSLAGGTDTQYF. CDR3 in DNA: TGCGCCAGCAGCCAATCTCTAGCGGGGGGCACAGATACGCAGTATTTT.

The CDR3 coding sequence is TGTGCCAGCAGGGTTGAGGGGGTTAGTTCACCCCTCCACTTT. Its translation: CASRVEGVSSPLHF. V gene TRBV2 combines with J gene TRBJ1-6, with D possibly matching TRBD1 (6 bases). The CDR3 contains 14 residues. Germline lookup yields CDR1 SNHLY and CDR2 FYNNEI. Trimming shortened V by 6 bases and J by 9 bases, and 15 bases separated the two germline ends.

Comment on this clone: The limits of the CDR3 on the DNA are not certain, so only TCRdb's listed CDR3 is given. V gene TRBV5-1 combines with J gene TRBJ2-2; TRBD1 was called by the table and not checked on the DNA. From germline, CDR1 is SGHRS and CDR2 YFSETQ. The length of the CDR3 is 16 amino acids, counting both ends. The CDR3 here is CASSFSGQGDTGELFF.

V and J are TRBV19 and TRBJ2-3, with TRBD2 matching 9 bases. The J segment lost 3 bases and the V segment lost 8 bases, leaving 6 bases of the junction unmatched. Per the germline V gene, CDR1 is LNHDA and CDR2 is SQIVND (reference sequence). CDR3 length equals 14 residues. The CDR3 is CASSLAGATDTQYF. As DNA, the CDR3 is TGTGCCAGTTCCTTAGCGGGAGCGACAGATACGCAGTATTTT.

This sequence joins TRBV6-6 and TRBJ1-2; 7 bases match TRBD1. Germline CDR1 is MNHNY and CDR2 is SVGAGI (reference sequence). The J segment lost 8 bases and the V segment lost 2 bases, leaving 11 bases of the junction unmatched. The CDR3 has 15 amino acids. CDR3 nucleotide sequence: TGTGCCAGCAGTTACACGACAGGGATCAGCGGGGGCTACACCTTC. Translated, it gives CASSYTTGISGGYTF.

The V gene is TRBV10-3, the J gene TRBJ1-1; no clear D. Germline CDR1 and CDR2: ENHRY and SYGVKD. V was shortened by 6 bases and J by 4 bases, with 12 bases between the two germline ends. The CDR3 runs to 13 residues. The CDR3 nucleotides are TGTGCCATCAGGATGGCGACTAGCACTGAAGCTTTCTTT. Residues: CAIRMATSTEAFF.

V usage is TRBV5-1 and J usage is TRBJ2-5; no definite D call. The V end was cut by 1 base, the J end by 5 bases, with 9 bases between. The CDR3 consists of 13 residues. From germline, CDR1 is SGHRS and CDR2 YFSETQ. The CDR3 DNA sequence: TGCGCCAGCAGCTTGTCCGGGTCGGAGACCCAGTACTTC. Translating gives CASSLSGSETQYF.

CDR3 amino acids: CASGLGVSYEQYF. CDR3 coding DNA: TGTGCTAGTGGTTTGGGAGTTTCCTACGAGCAGTACTTC. The rearrangement uses TRBV12-5 and TRBJ2-7; no reliable D call. CDR1 and CDR2 from the germline V gene are LGHNT and FRNRAP. The CDR3 loop spans 13 amino acids. V lost 1 base and J 1 base, leaving 5 bases between the germline ends.

This clone showed up just a few times. The chain uses TRBV7-2 and TRBJ2-5, with 9 nucleotides matching TRBD1. V was pared by 4 bases and J by 2 bases, with 5 bases of the junction left unmatched. The CDR3 runs 15 residues. In germline, CDR1 is SGHTA, CDR2 FQGNSA. CDR3 bases: TGTGCCAGCAGCTCTCCGGACAGGGGTCAAGAGACCCAGTACTTC. The encoded protein is CASSSPDRGQETQYF.

A few counts support this clone. The rearrangement uses TRBV5-5 and TRBJ2-7, with D tentatively TRBD2 (6 bases). The CDR3 consists of 14 residues. Germline V lookup: CDR1 SGHKS, CDR2 YYEKEE (reference sequence). Trimming shortened V by 4 bases and J by 3 bases, and 14 bases separated the two germline ends. CDR3 in DNA: TGTGCCAGCAGCACAGTGCGGGGTCGCTACGAGCAGTACTTC. This translates into CASSTVRGRYEQYF.

This sequence joins TRBV6-1 and TRBJ2-5; D perhaps matches TRBD1 (7 bases). Germline V CDR1 and CDR2: MNHNS, SASEGT. The CDR3 extends over 16 amino acids. Trimming cost V 3 bases and J 5 bases, with 19 bases left between them. The CDR3 here is CASSEAHRGLGETQYF. For the CDR3, the DNA is TGTGCCAGCAGTGAGGCCCACAGGGGACTGGGGGAGACCCAGTACTTC.

The gene calls are TRBV29-1 and TRBJ2-7, with 8 positions matching TRBD1. This CDR3 spans 14 amino acids. V gave up 7 bases and J gave up 9 bases; unmatched junction bases: 17. Germline values: CDR1 SQVTM, CDR2 ANQGSEA. CDR3 protein: CSAASDRANRGQYF. Here the CDR3 DNA reads TGCAGCGCCGCCTCGGACAGGGCCAACCGCGGGCAGTACTTC.